The 30 T cell receptor beta chains given below trace back to one sample, sequenced in a study of T-cell reconstitution after alpha-beta-depleted transplantation in children. TCRbeta library preparation incorporated unique molecular identifiers. TCRdb redid the calling of the PCR reads with MiXCR, one entry per CDR3 protein. The sample lists about 580,000 distinct CDR3 sequences, under 30% seen once, with 13% to 15% in the top ten. Specimen: PBMCs, mostly from graft donor cells, collected 360 days after TCRalphabeta/CD19-depleted stem cell transplant. These receptors all stem from a boy less than two years old who had a stem cell transplant for acute myeloid leukemia, so the T cells may come from the graft donor.

This chain joins TRBV12-3 or TRBV12-4 and TRBJ1-5; D unclear. The CDR3 loop spans 16 amino acids. Trimming shortened V by 1 base and J by 1 base, and 11 bases separated the two germline ends. Here the CDR3 reads CASSLVGFDSNQPQHF. The CDR3 DNA reads as TGTGCCAGCAGTTTAGTGGGGTTTGACAGCAATCAGCCCCAGCATTTT.

The rearrangement links TRBV6-5 to TRBJ2-3; TRBD2 aligns across 9 bases. The CDR3 contains 15 residues. Per the germline V gene, CDR1 is MNHEY and CDR2 is SVGAGI. After removal of 4 bases from V and 5 bases from J, the junction contained 7 bases not matched to a gene. The CDR3 protein is CASSLVAGAKDTQYF. CDR3 sequence (DNA): TGTGCCAGCAGTTTGGTAGCGGGGGCCAAAGATACGCAGTATTTT.

This clonotype was counted only a few times. This chain links TRBV12-3 or TRBV12-4 with TRBJ2-1; 10 nucleotides match TRBD2. After removal of 5 bases from V and 7 bases from J, the junction contained 8 bases not matched to a gene. The CDR3 consists of 15 residues. DNA for the CDR3: TGTGCCAGCAGTACCTCCGGGACTAGCGTAAATGAGCAGTTCTTC. This codes for CASSTSGTSVNEQFF.

The chain has TRBV5-1 and TRBJ2-5; D gene unclear. V gave up 3 bases and J gave up 2 bases, with 11 bases separating them. The CDR3 runs 14 residues. CDR1 SGHRS and CDR2 YFSETQ come from the germline V gene. CDR3 sequence: CASSSNLPQETQYF. The CDR3 nucleotides are TGCGCCAGCAGCTCCAACTTACCACAAGAGACCCAGTACTTC.

This clonotype was recorded a few times. The rearrangement links TRBV28 to TRBJ2-1, with 9 positions matching TRBD1. Germline V gene lookup returns CDR1 MDHEN and CDR2 SYDVKM. The CDR3 consists of 16 residues. The ends lost 5 bases at V and 6 bases at J; junction bases unmatched: 11. The CDR3 coding sequence is TGTGCCAGCAGTCCCCGAGGGACAGGGAGGGGCAATGAGCAGTTCTTC. Translated: CASSPRGTGRGNEQFF.

The genes are TRBV6-2 or TRBV6-3 and TRBJ2-7; a possible D gene is TRBD2 (5 bases). With 6 bases removed from V and 1 base from J, the gap between germline ends came to 16 bases. This CDR3 region has 15 residues. Germline V lookup: CDR1 MNHEY, CDR2 SVGEGT. The CDR3 is CASRPPWTRSYEQYF. Written as DNA, the CDR3 is TGTGCCAGCAGACCCCCATGGACTCGATCCTACGAGCAGTACTTC.

This clonotype has just a few counts. This chain connects TRBV4-2 to TRBJ2-4; 12 bases match TRBD2. The CDR3 length is 14 residues. The germline V gene encodes CDR1 LGHNA and CDR2 YNFKEQ. V gave up 4 bases and J gave up 8 bases; unmatched junction bases: 3. The CDR3 loop is CASSPGLAGHIQYF. The CDR3, as DNA: TGTGCCAGCAGCCCTGGACTAGCGGGGCACATTCAGTACTTC.

This clonotype was observed a single time. The chain has TRBV2 and TRBJ2-7, with 10 positions matching TRBD1. The CDR3 has 16 amino acids. Germline CDR1 SNHLY, CDR2 FYNNEI. V dropped 7 bases and J dropped 0; count of bases not matched to a gene: 9. CDR3 region: CASTGGGQGSSYEQYF. In DNA form, the CDR3 reads TGTGCCAGCACCGGGGGGGGACAGGGGAGCTCCTACGAGCAGTACTTC.

The chain joins TRBV20-1 to TRBJ1-1, with D maybe TRBD1 (5 bases). The CDR3 is 12 residues long. The ends were cut back, 6 bases at V and 1 base at J, with 9 bases in the middle. The germline gives CDR1 DFQATT, CDR2 SNEGSKA (reference sequence). Written as DNA, the CDR3 is TGCAGTGCAGGACACCAGAACACTGAAGCTTTCTTT. It translates to CSAGHQNTEAFF.

This chain joins TRBV13 and TRBJ2-5; tentative D call: TRBD1 (5 bases). The CDR3 contains 12 residues. The germline CDR1 and CDR2 sequences are PRHDT and FYEKMQ (reference sequence). The V and J ends lost 8 bases and 5 bases respectively, with 12 bases between them. In DNA form, the CDR3 reads TGTGCCAGCCAGAGAAGGGGTGAGACCCAGTACTTC. Protein sequence: CASQRRGETQYF. Complete variable domain (other parts from reference TRBV13 and TRBJ2-5): AAGVIQSPRHLIKEKRETATLKCYPIPRHDTVYWYQQGPGQDPQFLISFYEKMQSDKGSIPDRFSAQQFSDYHSELNMSSLELGDSALYFCASQRRGETQYFGPGTRLLVL.

The V and J genes are TRBV20-1 and TRBJ1-4, with D uncertain. Germline CDR1 and CDR2: DFQATT and SNEGSKA (reference sequence). The CDR3 is 13 amino acids. The V gene lost 0 bases and the J gene lost 8 bases, with 10 bases spanning the gap. The CDR3 spells CSAREGGREKLFF. CDR3 DNA sequence: TGCAGTGCTAGAGAGGGTGGGCGGGAAAAACTGTTTTTT.

This clonotype appeared many times. The chain has TRBV7-9 and TRBJ2-7; 12 positions agree with TRBD2. Germline lookup yields CDR1 SEHNR and CDR2 FQNEAQ (reference sequence). The CDR3 is made up of 15 amino acids. J was trimmed by 4 bases and V by 2 bases; bases with no gene match: 3. CDR3 DNA sequence: TGTGCCAGCAGCTTAAGGACTAGCGGGGATTACGAGCAGTACTTC. Protein product: CASSLRTSGDYEQYF.

V and J are TRBV12-3 or TRBV12-4 and TRBJ2-3; maybe TRBD2 (6 bases). The CDR3 sequence is 11 residues long. V lost 6 bases and J 9 bases, leaving 10 bases between the germline ends. CDR3 bases: TGTGCCAGCAGAGCTAGCGACACGCAGTATTTT. Its translation is CASRASDTQYF.

This clonotype was counted many times. The chain joins TRBV29-1 to TRBJ2-5, with 9 bases identical to TRBD1. Germline CDR1 reads SQVTM; CDR2 reads ANQGSEA. The CDR3 runs 14 residues. V lost 3 bases to trimming and J lost 5 bases; unmatched junction nucleotides: 7. CDR3: CSVDTGGLGETQYF. The CDR3 DNA sequence: TGCAGCGTTGACACAGGGGGCTTAGGGGAGACCCAGTACTTC.

This clonotype has just a few counts. The V call is TRBV20-1, the J call TRBJ2-3, with 8 nucleotides matching TRBD2. The length of the CDR3 is 15 residues. The ends lost 1 base at V and 5 bases at J; junction bases unmatched: 8. CDR1 and CDR2 from the germline V gene are DFQATT and SNEGSKA (reference sequence). CDR3 in DNA: TGCAGTGCTAGAGGGGACGGGGGGGCCGGAGATACGCAGTATTTT. It yields the protein CSARGDGGAGDTQYF.

V gene TRBV9 combines with J gene TRBJ1-1; D is uncertain. The CDR3 totals 14 residues. V was pared by 2 bases and J by 0 bases, with 8 bases between. From germline, CDR1 is SGDLS and CDR2 YYNGEE. The CDR3 spells CASSVMPLNTEAFF. In DNA form, the CDR3 reads TGTGCCAGCAGCGTGATGCCTTTGAACACTGAAGCTTTCTTT.

This clonotype occurred a few times. The V gene is TRBV20-1, the J gene TRBJ2-1; no reliable D call. Between the trimmed V and J ends, which lost 6 bases and 6 bases, there was a span of 15 bases. The CDR3 contains 13 residues. The germline V gene encodes CDR1 DFQATT and CDR2 SNEGSKA (reference sequence). The CDR3 region is CSATIGTPNEQFF. As DNA, the CDR3 is TGCAGTGCCACCATAGGAACACCCAATGAGCAGTTCTTC.

This clonotype was seen a few times. The chain combines TRBV4-3 with TRBJ2-7; 10 nucleotides agree with TRBD1. The junction had 4 bases not matched to a gene; V was cut back by 1 base and J by 4 bases. The CDR3 length is 15 residues. Germline CDR1 reads LGHNA; CDR2 reads YSLEER. Here the CDR3 reads CASSQARDRGYEQYF. CDR3 sequence (DNA): TGCGCCAGCAGCCAAGCTCGGGACAGGGGTTACGAGCAGTACTTC.

This clonotype was detected ten times or more. The chain has TRBV20-1 and TRBJ2-1, with a tentative D call TRBD1 (6 bases). V was pared by 0 bases and J by 1 base, with 10 bases between. Germline loops: CDR1 DFQATT, CDR2 SNEGSKA (reference sequence). The CDR3 contains 15 residues. The DNA of the CDR3 is TGCAGTGCTAGAGATCCGAGGGGGTCCTACAATGAGCAGTTCTTC. Amino acids: CSARDPRGSYNEQFF.

This clonotype has a count of ten or more. The chain recombines TRBV4-1 with TRBJ2-1, with a weak D call TRBD2 (7 bases). The CDR3 runs to 17 residues. V was clipped by 1 base and J by 7 bases, with 20 bases between them. Germline CDR1 MGHRA, CDR2 YSYEKL. CDR3 protein: CASSQGGSGGLTNEQFF. The CDR3 nucleotides read TGCGCCAGCAGCCAAGGGGGATCGGGGGGCCTGACTAATGAGCAGTTCTTC.

The chain is built from TRBV13 and TRBJ2-7; no reliable D call. Trimming took off 0 bases at V and 2 bases at J, with 8 bases between the two ends. Germline V lookup: CDR1 PRHDT, CDR2 FYEKMQ (reference sequence). This CDR3 is built from 14 residues. In DNA, the CDR3 is TGTGCCAGCAGCTTAGGAGGGTTCCCCTACGAGCAGTACTTC. This codes for CASSLGGFPYEQYF.

This clonotype was counted between two and nine times. The chain uses TRBV4-1 and TRBJ2-5; D may be TRBD2 (6 bases). The V gene's germline CDR1 is MGHRA and CDR2 YSYEKL. The length of the CDR3 is 15 residues. V was trimmed by 9 bases and J by 1 base, leaving 18 bases between them. CDR3: CASKEVPGGQETQYF. Here the CDR3 DNA reads TGCGCCAGTAAGGAGGTCCCCGGGGGCCAAGAGACCCAGTACTTC.

This clonotype was recorded many times. V usage is TRBV10-3 and J usage is TRBJ2-7, with 9 bases aligning to TRBD1. Trimming removed 2 bases from V and 3 bases from J; junction bases left unmatched: 5. Germline-derived CDR1 and CDR2 are ENHRY and SYGVKD. This CDR3 is 15 amino acids long. In DNA form, the CDR3 reads TGTGCCATCAGTGAGGGGACAGGGCAGAACTACGAGCAGTACGTC. Protein: CAISEGTGQNYEQYV.

The rearrangement links TRBV20-1 to TRBJ2-7; perhaps TRBD1 as D (5 bases). This CDR3 is built from 13 residues. The V end lost 3 bases, the J end lost 3 bases, and 12 bases lay between the germline ends. Germline CDR1 DFQATT, CDR2 SNEGSKA (reference sequence). CDR3 sequence (DNA): TGCAGTGCTAGTAAGCAGGGCCTCTACGAGCAGTACTTC. Protein: CSASKQGLYEQYF.

Many counts were recorded for this clonotype. The V gene is TRBV4-3, the J gene TRBJ2-3, with a tentative D call TRBD2 (6 bases). This CDR3 has 16 amino acids. Germline lookup yields CDR1 LGHNA and CDR2 YSLEER. Trimming removed 0 bases at V and 3 bases at J, with 13 bases between. This CDR3 is CASSQEGLARTDTQYF. The CDR3 DNA follows: TGCGCCAGCAGCCAAGAGGGCCTAGCGAGGACAGATACGCAGTATTTT.

The chain combines TRBV12-3 or TRBV12-4 with TRBJ2-7, with a weak D call TRBD2 (5 bases). The CDR3 loop spans 15 amino acids. V gave up 2 bases and J gave up 3 bases, with 14 bases separating them. The CDR3 reads CASSLNSGLYYEQYF. The CDR3 bases are TGTGCCAGCAGTTTAAACTCCGGACTGTACTACGAGCAGTACTTC.

This clonotype was seen at least ten times. The chain uses TRBV5-4 and TRBJ2-3, with D perhaps being TRBD1 or TRBD2 (6 bases each). The CDR3 sequence is 16 residues long. CDR1 and CDR2 from the germline V gene are SGHNT and YYREEE (reference sequence). V lost 1 base and J 3 bases, leaving 15 bases between the germline ends. CDR3 sequence: CASSLSLGGWTDTQYF. The DNA of the CDR3 is TGTGCCAGCAGCTTGTCTTTAGGGGGGTGGACAGATACGCAGTATTTT. Supplemented by reference TRBV5-4 and TRBJ2-3, the full variable domain reads ETGVTQSPTHLIKTRGQQVTLRCSSQSGHNTVSWYQQALGQGPQFIFQYYREEENGRGNFPPRFSGLQFPNYSSELNVNALELDDSALYLCASSLSLGGWTDTQYFGPGTRLTVL.

This clonotype was counted between two and nine times. The chain uses TRBV5-1 and TRBJ2-5, with D maybe TRBD1 (5 bases). The V gene's germline CDR1 is SGHRS and CDR2 YFSETQ. This CDR3 spans 13 amino acids. V lost 4 bases and J lost 0, with 7 bases in between. The CDR3 DNA reads TGCGCCAGCAGCGCGGACAACCAAGAGACCCAGTACTTC. Translation gives CASSADNQETQYF.

The chain recombines TRBV25-1 with TRBJ2-1, with D perhaps TRBD2 (6 bases). Between the trimmed V and J ends, which lost 3 bases and 3 bases, there was a span of 15 bases. Germline V CDR1 and CDR2: MGHDK, SYGVNS. CDR3 length: 16 amino acids. The CDR3 loop is CASSDQGRRDYNEQFF. CDR3 coding DNA: TGTGCCAGCAGTGATCAGGGACGGCGGGACTACAATGAGCAGTTCTTC.

The sample holds many counts of this clonotype. The rearrangement links TRBV7-2 to TRBJ1-6, with D unresolved. The CDR3 is 15 amino acids. V was trimmed by 3 bases and J by 5 bases, leaving 11 bases between them. Per germline, CDR1 SGHTA and CDR2 FQGNSA. The CDR3 protein is CASSLTRTDNSPLHF. DNA for the CDR3: TGTGCCAGCAGCTTGACCCGCACCGATAATTCACCCCTCCACTTT.